This record covers a single T cell receptor (beta chain). Authors' methods: Estimation of nucleated cell counts relied on the amplification of reference gene primers. Assay: immunoSEQ multiplex PCR; the TCRdb copy retains only in-frame clones and omits some. That table supplies the V and J calls and clone size; D and trimming were determined from the DNA. This sample has 200,000 to 250,000 clones; more than 75% occur once, and the top ten carry around 2.8%. In germline, CDR1 is LNHDA, CDR2 SQIVND (reference sequence). V trimming: 2 bases; J trimming: 10 bases; junction bases outside the gene matches: 19. The CDR3 is made up of 17 amino acids. The data are from a study of blood T cell repertoires in COVID-19. Study-level information: Sites in the United States, Italy and Spain provided acute and convalescent COVID-19 samples. The cDNA or gDNA used as material had been derived from T cells, B-cell-depleted T cells, or PBMCs.

The sequenced material came from peripheral blood. The chain has TRBV19 and TRBJ1-1, with TRBD1 matching over 7 bases. The origin of this receptor is a woman in her 30s who had recovered from COVID-19. The chain's CDR3 is CASSIRQGQRGDSGAFF. CDR3 DNA: TGTGCCAGTAGTATACGACAGGGTCAAAGAGGGGACTCAGGAGCTTTCTTT.